A single sample gave rise to the 30 T cell receptor beta chains below, sequenced in a study of cytomegalovirus exposure and HLA in healthy donors. The PCR ran on 60 Vbeta and 13 Jbeta primers. Sequenced by immunoSEQ multiplex PCR; TCRdb stores in-frame clones only, minus some. The profile shows fewer than 200,000 clones, roughly 80% of them singletons. Sequencing was performed on PBMCs. All receptors come from a woman aged 18-35 years in good health and CMV-seronegative.

J is TRBJ2-3 and V is TRBV15; D might be TRBD1 (6 bases). This CDR3 has 16 residues. Trimming shortened V by 1 base and J by 1 base, and 12 bases separated the two germline ends. CDR1 is LNHNV, CDR2 YYDKDF, per germline (reference sequence). CDR3 bases: TGTGCCACCAGCAGAGTGAGGGGGAGTGGCACAGATACGCAGTATTTT. Protein: CATSRVRGSGTDTQYF. Full variable domain (outside the CDR3, taken from reference TRBV15 and TRBJ2-3): DAMVIQNPRYQVTQFGKPVTLSCSQTLNHNVMYWYQQKSSQAPKLLFHYYDKDFNNEADTPDNFQSRRPNTSFCFLDIRSPGLGDTAMYLCATSRVRGSGTDTQYFGPGTRLTVL.

This chain uses TRBV4-3 with TRBJ2-1; a possible D gene is TRBD1 (6 bases). This CDR3 has 14 amino acids. The germline V and J ends were trimmed by 4 bases and 9 bases, with 16 bases remaining between them. CDR1 and CDR2 (germline): LGHNA, YSLEER. CDR3 amino acids: CASSPGAGAVEQFF. Written as DNA, the CDR3 is TGCGCCAGCAGCCCAGGAGCAGGGGCGGTTGAGCAGTTCTTC.

In this sample, this clone turned up once. The chain links TRBV20-1 to TRBJ1-5, with 7 bases matching TRBD1. This CDR3 region has 11 residues. V gave up 5 bases and J gave up 16 bases; unmatched junction bases: 11. The germline V gene has CDR1 DFQATT and CDR2 SNEGSKA (reference sequence). CDR3 DNA sequence: TGCAGTGCTGCAGACAGGGACACTAGACATTTT. Protein: CSAADRDTRHF.

This clone has more than one count but fewer than ten. The chain links TRBV6-6 to TRBJ1-2; a weak D match, TRBD1 (5 bases). Trimming shortened V by 6 bases and J by 3 bases, and 20 bases separated the two germline ends. Germline V CDR1 and CDR2: MNHNY, SVGAGI (reference sequence). The CDR3 totals 16 residues. In DNA, the CDR3 is TGTGCCAGCAGCCCGCTTTCAGGGAAAGGGGACTATGGCTACACCTTC. Encoded protein: CASSPLSGKGDYGYTF.

This chain joins TRBV4-3 and TRBJ2-5, with a possible D match to TRBD2 (5 bases). Trimming removed 4 bases from V and 1 base from J, with 7 bases in between. The CDR3 length is 13 residues. Germline lookup yields CDR1 LGHNA and CDR2 YSLEER. The CDR3 region is CASSRRGQETQYF. The CDR3 DNA reads TGCGCCAGCAGCCGCCGGGGCCAAGAGACCCAGTACTTC.

The rearrangement links TRBV9 to TRBJ2-3, with TRBD2 matching 8 bases. J was trimmed by 9 bases and V by 6 bases; bases with no gene match: 9. CDR3 size: 13 residues. Germline V gene sequence: CDR1 SGDLS, CDR2 YYNGEE. The CDR3 sequence: CASTGAGDLTQYF. The CDR3 nucleotides read TGTGCCAGCACCGGAGCGGGAGACTTAACGCAGTATTTT.

The V and J genes are TRBV27 and TRBJ2-5, with 8 bases that match TRBD1. The end of the DNA fits TRBJ2-7 better, so the J call may be wrong. Germline CDR1 reads MNHEY; CDR2 reads SMNVEV (reference sequence). CDR3 length: 15 residues. This chain's CDR3 is CASSSTGTGYYEQYF. The CDR3 DNA sequence: TGTGCCAGCAGCAGTACCGGGACAGGCTACTACGAGCAGTACTTC.

This chain uses TRBV7-8 with TRBJ2-3; 7 bases line up with TRBD1. CDR1 SGHVS and CDR2 FQNEAQ come from the germline V gene. V shed 1 base, J shed 6 bases, and the junction held 7 bases outside the gene matches. The CDR3 is made up of 15 amino acids. CDR3 DNA: TGTGCCAGCAGCTTAGTGGGGACAGTCCGCGATACGCAGTATTTT. Amino acids: CASSLVGTVRDTQYF.

This rearrangement joins TRBV9 to TRBJ2-2; a possible D gene is TRBD2 (6 bases). The CDR3 length is 16 residues. The V end lost 3 bases, the J end lost 6 bases, and 18 bases lay between the germline ends. Germline-derived CDR1 and CDR2 are SGDLS and YYNGEE. The CDR3 here is CASSAPAGGLAGELFF. Written as DNA, the CDR3 is TGTGCCAGCAGCGCCCCAGCCGGAGGGTTGGCCGGGGAGCTGTTTTTT. Drawing the rest from reference TRBV9 and TRBJ2-2, the complete variable domain is DSGVTQTPKHLITATGQRVTLRCSPRSGDLSVYWYQQSLDQGLQFLIQYYNGEERAKGNILERFSAQQFPDLHSELNLSSLELGDSALYFCASSAPAGGLAGELFFGEGSRLTVL.

J is TRBJ1-1 and V is TRBV5-1; a possible D gene is TRBD1 (6 bases). The germline V gene has CDR1 SGHRS and CDR2 YFSETQ. The CDR3 contains 14 residues. V shed 0 bases and J shed 8 bases, with 14 bases lying between them. This chain's CDR3 is CASSLGQGLSEAFF. DNA for the CDR3: TGCGCCAGCAGCTTGGGGCAGGGGCTATCAGAAGCTTTCTTT.

The CDR3 reads CASSLYRGWDTEAFF. In DNA, the CDR3 is TGTGCCAGCAGCCTGTACAGGGGTTGGGACACTGAAGCTTTCTTT. V and J are TRBV6-1 and TRBJ1-1, with 7 bases fitting TRBD1. Germline CDR1 reads MNHNS; CDR2 reads SASEGT. V lost 6 bases and J lost 3; bases outside the gene matches: 10. This CDR3 comprises 15 residues.

On this clone: At one end the junction does not follow the germline gene, possibly because of a read error. V and J are TRBV7-7 and TRBJ2-3; no firm D call. The V gene's germline CDR1 is SSHAT and CDR2 FNYEAQ (reference sequence). The CDR3 runs to 13 residues. The CDR3 DNA reads TGTGCTAGCAGCACACTAAGCACAGATACGCAGTATTTT. Amino acids: CASSTLSTDTQYF.

The chain carries TRBV27 and TRBJ2-7; 11 bases are shared with TRBD1. V gave up 5 bases and J gave up 6 bases; unmatched junction bases: 9. Per germline, CDR1 MNHEY and CDR2 SMNVEV (reference sequence). The CDR3 has 15 residues. The CDR3, as DNA: TGTGCCAGCAGTCTTTCCCGGACAGGGGGCGCCGAGCAGTACTTC. It yields the protein CASSLSRTGGAEQYF.

The chain is built from TRBV15 and TRBJ1-2, with 9 bases identical to TRBD1. The length of the CDR3 is 14 residues. V lost 0 bases to trimming and J lost 5 bases; unmatched junction nucleotides: 1. Germline CDR1 LNHNV, CDR2 YYDKDF (reference sequence). CDR3 nucleotides: TGTGCCACCAGCAGAGAAGGGACAGGGTATGGCTACACCTTC. Amino acid sequence: CATSREGTGYGYTF.

This sequence joins TRBV9 and TRBJ1-1; D is undetermined. V was trimmed by 0 bases and J by 0 bases, leaving 12 bases between them. The germline gives CDR1 SGDLS, CDR2 YYNGEE. The CDR3 sequence is 16 residues long. CDR3 residues: CASSVGPNPMNTEAFF. The DNA for the CDR3 is TGTGCCAGCAGCGTAGGTCCAAACCCTATGAACACTGAAGCTTTCTTT.

The chain employs TRBV28 and TRBJ2-1; a possible D gene is TRBD2 (5 bases). This CDR3 contains 14 residues. The V end was cut by 2 bases, the J end by 9 bases, with 14 bases between. Germline V lookup: CDR1 MDHEN, CDR2 SYDVKM. CDR3 bases: TGTGCCAGCAGTTTAGGGCTCGGGATCAGTGAGCAGTTCTTC. Translated, it gives CASSLGLGISEQFF. The whole variable domain, filled in from reference TRBV28 and TRBJ2-1, reads DVKVTQSSRYLVKRTGEKVFLECVQDMDHENMFWYRQDPGLGLRLIYFSYDVKMKEKGDIPEGYSVSREKKERFSLILESASTNQTSMYLCASSLGLGISEQFFGPGTRLTVL.

In its sample, this clone was seen a few times. V gene TRBV9 combines with J gene TRBJ2-3, with D possibly matching TRBD2 (5 bases). CDR3 length equals 15 residues. Germline V lookup: CDR1 SGDLS, CDR2 YYNGEE. Between the trimmed V and J ends, which lost 4 bases and 4 bases, there was a span of 16 bases. CDR3 protein: CASSLTLAMADTQYF. The CDR3 coding sequence is TGTGCCAGCAGCCTTACTCTAGCTATGGCAGATACGCAGTATTTT.

The chain has TRBV10-3 and TRBJ1-2; maybe TRBD1 (6 bases). The germline V gene has CDR1 ENHRY and CDR2 SYGVKD. There are 14 residues in the CDR3. With 6 bases removed from V and 3 bases from J, the gap between germline ends came to 14 bases. The CDR3 reads CAIRLAGAYYGYTF. Here the CDR3 DNA reads TGTGCCATCAGGCTCGCAGGGGCCTACTATGGCTACACCTTC.

This rearrangement joins TRBV14 to TRBJ2-2; perhaps TRBD1 as D (5 bases). Germline lookup yields CDR1 SGHDN and CDR2 FVKESK. Trimming took off 4 bases at V and 4 bases at J, with 16 bases between the two ends. This CDR3 is built from 16 residues. CDR3 in DNA: TGTGCCAGCAGCCCCAGTCCTGGGGCGGTCACCGGGGAGCTGTTTTTT. It yields the protein CASSPSPGAVTGELFF.

The rearrangement uses TRBV10-2 and TRBJ1-2; TRBD1 matches at 10 bases. The germline V gene encodes CDR1 WSHSY and CDR2 SAAADI. The trim removed 0 bases at V and 4 bases at J, leaving 17 bases unmatched. The CDR3 totals 20 residues. The CDR3 loop is CASSESNPRDRGLRPYGYTF. DNA for the CDR3: TGCGCCAGCAGTGAGTCGAACCCGAGGGACAGGGGTCTCCGACCCTATGGCTACACCTTC.

This chain connects TRBV29-1 to TRBJ2-5; TRBD1 matches at 9 bases. Germline values: CDR1 SQVTM, CDR2 ANQGSEA. J lost 3 bases, V lost 7 bases, and 9 bases had no gene match. This CDR3 comprises 14 residues. This chain's CDR3 is CSARTGGGKETQYF. The CDR3 region has the DNA TGCAGCGCCAGAACAGGGGGCGGAAAAGAGACCCAGTACTTC.

The V and J genes are TRBV19 and TRBJ2-1; D call uncertain. CDR3 length equals 13 residues. Germline-derived CDR1 and CDR2 are LNHDA and SQIVND (reference sequence). V was cut by 7 bases and J by 6 bases, with 13 bases left in between. CDR3 sequence: CASMHYPSNEQFF. DNA for the CDR3: TGTGCCAGTATGCACTACCCATCCAATGAGCAGTTCTTC. Combining the CDR3 with reference TRBV19 and TRBJ2-1 gives the whole variable domain DGGITQSPKYLFRKEGQNVTLSCEQNLNHDAMYWYRQDPGQGLRLIYYSQIVNDFQKGDIAEGYSVSREKKESFPLTVTSAQKNPTAFYLCASMHYPSNEQFFGPGTRLTVL.

This chain uses TRBV18 with TRBJ2-7; TRBD2 agrees at 7 bases. CDR1 is KGHSH, CDR2 LQKENI, per germline. CDR3 size: 14 residues. With V trimmed by 3 bases and J by 2 bases, 4 bases remained unmatched. The CDR3 nucleotides are TGTGCCAGCTCACCGGGGGGGACCCCCTACGAGCAGTACGTC. Protein sequence: CASSPGGTPYEQYV.

The rearrangement uses TRBV13 and TRBJ2-1, with a tentative D call TRBD1 (6 bases). Germline lookup yields CDR1 PRHDT and CDR2 FYEKMQ (reference sequence). Deletions cut 5 bases from V and 0 bases from J, with 11 bases between. The length of the CDR3 is 15 residues. The CDR3 nucleotides are TGTGCCAGCAGCGATGGACAGAGCTCCTACAATGAGCAGTTCTTC. This codes for CASSDGQSSYNEQFF.

For this clone: Germline is not matched at one junction end, which may reflect a read error. The chain combines TRBV7-9 with TRBJ2-4; D may be TRBD2 (5 bases). Germline V gives CDR1 SEHNR, CDR2 FQNEAQ (reference sequence). This CDR3 has 14 amino acids. The CDR3 region is CSSSLDGTRDIQYF. CDR3 nucleotide sequence: TGTTCCAGCAGCTTAGACGGCACGAGGGACATTCAGTACTTC.

The rearrangement links TRBV28 to TRBJ2-7, with a weak D call TRBD1 (6 bases). The germline gives CDR1 MDHEN, CDR2 SYDVKM. Trimming cost V 8 bases and J 2 bases, with 10 bases left between them. This CDR3 contains 12 residues. In DNA form, the CDR3 reads TGTGCCAGCGCCAGGGGCCCCTACGAGCAGTACTTC. Its protein product is CASARGPYEQYF.

The V and J genes are TRBV18 and TRBJ2-5, with D perhaps TRBD2 (6 bases). Trimming left V 3 bases short and J 5 bases short, with 13 bases between. The CDR3 has 14 amino acids. Germline lookup yields CDR1 KGHSH and CDR2 LQKENI. As DNA, the CDR3 is TGTGCCAGCTCACCCCCGGGACTCCGGGAGACCCAGTACTTC. Translating gives CASSPPGLRETQYF.

This chain's CDR3 is CSVEGSSAFMTETQYF. CDR3 nucleotide sequence: TGCAGCGTTGAGGGTAGCTCGGCTTTCATGACGGAGACCCAGTACTTC. J is TRBJ2-5 and V is TRBV29-1; D is unclear. The germline gives CDR1 SQVTM, CDR2 ANQGSEA. Trimming took 3 bases from V and 5 from J, leaving 22 bases between them. The length of the CDR3 is 16 residues.

This clone showed up just a few times. The CDR3 protein is CASGTGKSEAFF. Here the CDR3 DNA reads TGTGCCAGCGGGACAGGGAAATCTGAAGCTTTCTTT. This chain joins TRBV6-6 and TRBJ1-1; 9 bases line up with TRBD1. This CDR3 spans 12 amino acids. After removal of 8 bases from V and 6 bases from J, the junction contained 4 bases not matched to a gene. Per germline, CDR1 MNHNY and CDR2 SVGAGI (reference sequence).

The genes are TRBV4-3 and TRBJ1-6; 7 positions agree with TRBD1. This CDR3 has 21 amino acids. Losses at the gene ends were 0 bases for V and 1 base for J; bases not matched to a gene: 15. The V gene's germline CDR1 is LGHNA and CDR2 YSLEER. The CDR3 DNA sequence: TGCGCCAGCAGCCAAGAGGCAGGGGGTGAAGTTTCTGGGTCCTATAATTCACCCCTCCACTTT. It specifies CASSQEAGGEVSGSYNSPLHF.